The clone carrying this T cell receptor (beta chain) was recorded at least ten times. The antigen is unknown. Using unique molecular identifiers, the investigators prepared the TCRbeta library. TCRdb processed the PCR reads anew with MiXCR; each CDR3 protein has one entry. The sample yields 200,000 or so distinct CDR3 sequences, roughly 6.3% seen once. This sample was taken from a study of T-cell reconstitution after alpha-beta-depleted transplantation in children. This CDR3 is 16 amino acids long. From germline, CDR1 is SGHTA and CDR2 FQGTGA. Trimming took 4 bases from V and 2 from J; bases not matched to a gene: 5. Points from the study as a whole: Approximately two months post-transplant, alpha-beta T cells reportedly originated from several hundred expanded graft clones. Fresh T-cell production supplied most of the T-cell counts and diversity seen one year after transplant. In some patients, recipient T cells and intrathymic progenitors surviving conditioning explained high day-60 diversity.

This material consisted of PBMCs, taken before TCRalphabeta/CD19-depleted stem cell transplant. The chain employs TRBV7-3 and TRBJ2-1; TRBD2 aligns across 10 bases. The origin of this receptor is a girl less than two years old with combined immunodeficiency, due to receive a stem cell transplant. For the CDR3, the DNA is TGTGCCAGCAGCTCCTATGGGACTAGCGCCTACAATGAGCAGTTCTTC. Translating it yields CASSSYGTSAYNEQFF.